The clone carrying this T cell receptor beta chain has only one observation. Its antigen is currently unknown. This specimen comes from a study of CD8 T cells in Susac syndrome. Study results and caveats: The TCR sequencing and HLA analysis in the study involved a relatively small number of individuals, as the study acknowledged.

Between the trimmed V and J ends, which lost 0 bases and 4 bases, there was a span of 10 bases. Germline V gene lookup returns CDR1 SGHDT and CDR2 YYEEEE. The CDR3 loop spans 14 amino acids. RNA, at about 0.45 to 1 ug, was reverse transcribed with random hexamers. The amplification used immunoSEQ multiplex PCR on TCR beta CDR3; it spanned 54 Vbeta and 13 Jbeta. MiXCR was run by TCRdb on the immunoSEQ multiplex PCR reads, yielding one entry per CDR3 protein. The sample has about 160,000 distinct CDR3 sequences, just over 90% seen once. The TCR originated in a human donor in good health. The sequenced sample was CD4+ T cells from PBMCs. The chain links TRBV5-6 to TRBJ2-5; D possibly uses TRBD1 or TRBD2 (6 bases each). CDR3 DNA: TGTGCCAGCAGCTTGGTAGGGGGGCCAGAGACCCAGTACTTC. Translating it yields CASSLVGGPETQYF.